This paragraph reports one T cell receptor (beta chain). The sample comes from a study of T cell responses to AZD1222 COVID-19 vaccine. CDR1 is KGHDR, CDR2 SFDVKD, per germline. V gave up 5 bases and J gave up 2 bases, with 2 bases separating them. The CDR3 has 12 amino acids. The repertoire was sequenced with immunoSEQ multiplex PCR; TCRdb's copy has only in-frame clones and lacks some. The repertoire holds more than 250,000 clones, with about 92% as singletons. The sequencing used peripheral blood, collected on day 0 of AZD1222 vaccination. The chain couples TRBV24-1 to TRBJ2-2; D uncertain. The TCR comes from an adult in good health. The CDR3 nucleotides read TGTGCCACCAGTGTAAACACCGGGGAGCTGTTTTTT. Translation: CATSVNTGELFF.